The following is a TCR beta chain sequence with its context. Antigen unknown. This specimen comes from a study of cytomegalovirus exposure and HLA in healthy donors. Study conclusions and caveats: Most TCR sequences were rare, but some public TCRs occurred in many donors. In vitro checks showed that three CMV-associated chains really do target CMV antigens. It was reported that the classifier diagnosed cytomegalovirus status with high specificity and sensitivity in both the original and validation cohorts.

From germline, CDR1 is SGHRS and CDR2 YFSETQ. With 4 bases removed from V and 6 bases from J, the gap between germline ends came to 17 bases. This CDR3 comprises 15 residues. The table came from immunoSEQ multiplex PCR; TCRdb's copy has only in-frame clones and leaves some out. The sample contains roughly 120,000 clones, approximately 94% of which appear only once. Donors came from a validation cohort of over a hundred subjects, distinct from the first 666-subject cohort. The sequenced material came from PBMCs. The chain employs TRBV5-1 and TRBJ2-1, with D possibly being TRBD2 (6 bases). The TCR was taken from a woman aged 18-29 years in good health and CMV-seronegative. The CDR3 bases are TGCGCCAGCAGCGGAGCGGGTATGTCTTCCAATGAGCAGTTCTTC. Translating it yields CASSGAGMSSNEQFF.